Listed below are T cell receptor beta chains from one sample, sequenced in a study of Graves' ophthalmopathy and Graves' hyperthyroidism. MiXCR was run by TCRdb on the multiplex PCR reads, yielding one entry per CDR3 protein. The sample records roughly 500,000 distinct CDR3 sequences, 13% to 15% being singletons. Sequences were obtained from blood. All receptors derive from a woman aged 30 to 39 with Graves' ophthalmopathy. The CDR3 runs from the conserved cysteine through the conserved F or W. The order of the fields is CDR3 length, V gene, D gene, CDR3 protein. D genes are given only for firm matches.

15,TRBV30,TRBD2,CAWSPRLARVVEQYF
16,TRBV6-2/TRBV6-3,TRBD2,CASSYSRASGLYEQYF
15,TRBV4-1,TRBD2,CASSQASGRSYEQYF
13,TRBV12-3/TRBV12-4,TRBD2,CASSSGGPDEQYF
16,TRBV19,TRBD1,CASSIRIQGAWQPQHF
16,TRBV12-3/TRBV12-4,TRBD1,CASSPVGQVFGNTIYF
13,TRBV7-2,-,CASSPDSTYGYTF
14,TRBV20-1,TRBD1,CSARKTGAGTEAFF
13,TRBV6-1,-,CASTGQMNTEAFF
16,TRBV4-1,TRBD2,CASSIYSGGALETQYF
13,TRBV10-3,-,CAIFDRSSYEQYF
14,TRBV14,-,CASSQVRGSNIKYF
13,TRBV7-9,-,CASSLDQIAEAFF
16,TRBV5-1,TRBD2,CASSLGTSGTTGELFF
14,TRBV6-1,-,CASSEGSPVYEQYF
14,TRBV12-3/TRBV12-4,-,CASSITGPMGEAFF
16,TRBV18,-,CASSPKETGFYTEAFF
16,TRBV28,-,CASSLRVRTDLYGYTF
13,TRBV12-3/TRBV12-4,-,CASSLNRDHGYTF
15,TRBV7-9,-,CASSLYRSANYGYTF
13,TRBV10-3,-,CANQQDSNTEAFF
13,TRBV6-5,TRBD1,CASSYRQGDGYTF
15,TRBV24-1,TRBD1,CATRDGQGSNQPQHF
16,TRBV12-3/TRBV12-4,-,CASSFHRANSGNTIYF
15,TRBV12-5,-,CASGLVSGFNQPQHF
15,TRBV28,-,CASTLWGPNQETQYF
13,TRBV19,-,CASMWRNTGELFF
13,TRBV5-1,TRBD1,CASGDRRNTEAFF
14,TRBV28,-,CASRDSIGITEAFF
15,TRBV10-2,TRBD1,CASSPGTGERQPQHF
13,TRBV30,-,CAWSAGDIYEQYF
16,TRBV5-1,-,CASSLVSFRGQETQYF
13,TRBV20-1,TRBD1,CSAWDRGSTEAFF
18,TRBV12-3/TRBV12-4,TRBD2,CASSLFGLTSGVGETQYF
14,TRBV27,TRBD1,CASGYRGHDGELFF
12,TRBV29-1,-,CSVALGAAGYTF
17,TRBV28,-,CASSSPGLSMMNTGAFF
13,TRBV9,TRBD1,CASSVTGETEAFF
14,TRBV20-1,-,CSARRGHTNTEAFF
15,TRBV2,TRBD1,CASTQTGGSNQPQHF
17,TRBV29-1,TRBD1,CSAYRDRGGVSNQPQHF
13,TRBV6-5,TRBD1,CASSWTGVPHYTF